Presented here are 20 T cell receptor beta chains from one specimen sequenced in a study of blood T cell repertoires in COVID-19. Sequenced by immunoSEQ multiplex PCR; TCRdb stores in-frame clones only, minus some. Counted here are approximately 180,000 clones, more than 80% occurring once; the ten biggest clones make up nearly 0.55%. Sequencing was performed on peripheral blood. The receptors stem from a man in his forties or fifties with acute or convalescent COVID-19.

This clone turned up a few times. This chain uses TRBV4-1 with TRBJ1-5; TRBD1 matches 10 bases. The germline V gene encodes CDR1 MGHRA and CDR2 YSYEKL. Germline trimming cut 1 base from V and 5 bases from J; bases unmatched to any gene: 5. CDR3 length equals 16 residues. CDR3 in amino acids: CASSQGWDRGYQPQHF. The DNA of the CDR3 is TGCGCCAGCAGCCAAGGGTGGGACAGGGGTTATCAGCCCCAGCATTTT.

The chain employs TRBV10-3 and TRBJ2-1, with TRBD2 matching 11 bases. V was pared by 6 bases and J by 9 bases, with 13 bases of the junction left unmatched. Germline loops: CDR1 ENHRY, CDR2 SYGVKD. CDR3 length: 16 residues. The CDR3 coding sequence is TGTGCCATCAGGAACGCTCTAGCGGGAGGTGTGGGTGAGCAGTTCTTC. Residues: CAIRNALAGGVGEQFF.

The chain joins TRBV2 to TRBJ1-4; TRBD1 is a possible D gene (6 bases). Germline values: CDR1 SNHLY, CDR2 FYNNEI. The CDR3 has 15 residues. Trimming pared 5 bases from V and 4 bases from J, leaving 14 bases between. Here the CDR3 DNA reads TGTGCCAGCAGTAAAAGACAGGATATTAATGAAAAACTGTTTTTT. Its protein product is CASSKRQDINEKLFF.

V and J are TRBV27 and TRBJ1-5; TRBD1 agrees at 7 bases. Per the germline V gene, CDR1 is MNHEY and CDR2 is SMNVEV (reference sequence). With V trimmed by 6 bases and J by 11 bases, 10 bases remained unmatched. The length of the CDR3 is 13 residues. CDR3 sequence (DNA): TGTGCCAGCAGCCGGGACAGCAGGGGTTCCCAGCATTTT. Residues: CASSRDSRGSQHF.

V gene TRBV29-1 combines with J gene TRBJ2-5, with D perhaps TRBD1 (5 bases). Germline V gene lookup returns CDR1 SQVTM and CDR2 ANQGSEA. The ends were cut back, 7 bases at V and 3 bases at J, with 15 bases in the middle. This CDR3 has 13 amino acids. For the CDR3, the DNA is TGCAGCGGCGAGGTAACAGGCGAAGAGACCCAGTACTTC. It specifies CSGEVTGEETQYF. Variable domain in full (rest from reference TRBV29-1 and TRBJ2-5): SAVISQKPSRDICQRGTSLTIQCQVDSQVTMMFWYRQQPGQSLTLIATANQGSEATYESGFVIDKFPISRPNLTFSTLTVSNMSPEDSSIYLCSGEVTGEETQYFGPGTRLLVL.

This chain connects TRBV7-9 to TRBJ2-1, with 8 nucleotides matching TRBD1. Germline V gene sequence: CDR1 SEHNR, CDR2 FQNEAQ (reference sequence). After removal of 4 bases from V and 2 bases from J, the junction contained 1 base not matched to a gene. The CDR3 contains 14 residues. The CDR3 reads CASSSDRAYNEQFF. In DNA, the CDR3 is TGTGCCAGCAGCTCGGACAGGGCCTACAATGAGCAGTTCTTC.

The chain employs TRBV19 and TRBJ1-2; TRBD1 matches at 10 bases. The V gene end was trimmed by 0 bases and the J gene end by 5 bases; junction bases not matched to a gene: 6. Germline loops: CDR1 LNHDA, CDR2 SQIVND (reference sequence). CDR3 size: 16 residues. The CDR3 spells CASSIDSTGGVYGYTF. The CDR3 nucleotides are TGTGCCAGTAGTATAGATTCGACAGGGGGCGTTTATGGCTACACCTTC.

The chain has TRBV30 and TRBJ2-2, with D unresolved. Trimming pared 5 bases from V and 3 bases from J, leaving 13 bases between. Germline CDR1 and CDR2: GTSNPN and SVGIG (reference sequence). CDR3 length: 14 amino acids. The CDR3 region has the DNA TGTGCCTGGGACGGTGGGCCGGACACCGGGGAGCTGTTTTTT. Protein product: CAWDGGPDTGELFF.

V usage is TRBV11-2 and J usage is TRBJ2-1, with D maybe TRBD1 (5 bases). Germline V gene lookup returns CDR1 SGHAT and CDR2 FQNNGV. This CDR3 region has 11 residues. The ends were cut back, 5 bases at V and 6 bases at J, with 5 bases in the middle. The CDR3 nucleotides are TGTGCCAGCAGCGACAGCAATGAGCAGTTCTTC. Protein product: CASSDSNEQFF.

The J gene is TRBJ2-7, the V gene TRBV7-5; the table's TRBD1 call for D was not verified on the DNA. TRBV7-5 is assigned pseudogene status. The length of the CDR3 is 16 residues. This CDR3 is CVRSLDRGTVPYEQYF. Written as DNA, the CDR3 is TGTGTCAGAAGCTTAGACCGAGGGACAGTACCCTACGAGCAGTACTTC.

The chain has TRBV12-3 or TRBV12-4 and TRBJ1-5; D might be TRBD1 (6 bases). CDR3 length: 13 amino acids. The germline V and J ends were trimmed by 5 bases and 6 bases, with 11 bases remaining between them. CDR3 in DNA: TGTGCCAGCAGTACTGACAGGTTTCAGCCCCAGCATTTT. Translation gives CASSTDRFQPQHF.

V is TRBV6-2 or TRBV6-3 and J is TRBJ2-5; D not certain. Germline V gene data show CDR1 as MNHEY and CDR2 as SVGEGT. The CDR3 runs to 13 residues. V gave up 4 bases and J gave up 5 bases, with 11 bases separating them. For the CDR3, the DNA is TGTGCCAGCAGTTCATCCCTCTATGAGACCCAGTACTTC. It yields the protein CASSSSLYETQYF.

This rearrangement joins TRBV3-1 (or the pseudogene TRBV3-2) to TRBJ1-2, with D hard to call. V was cut by 2 bases and J by 4 bases, with 11 bases left in between. Germline CDR1 is LGHDT and CDR2 is YNNKEL (reference sequence). The CDR3 consists of 14 residues. CDR3 loop: CASSQRGTTYGYTF. In DNA form, the CDR3 reads TGTGCCAGCAGCCAAAGAGGAACAACCTATGGCTACACCTTC.

The chain joins TRBV28 to TRBJ2-2; 7 bases line up with TRBD1. V was pared by 0 bases and J by 5 bases, with 3 bases of the junction left unmatched. Germline V gives CDR1 MDHEN, CDR2 SYDVKM. The CDR3 sequence is 15 residues long. CDR3 bases: TGTGCCAGCAGTTTATGGCAGGGGGAAACCGGGGAGCTGTTTTTT. It encodes CASSLWQGETGELFF.

The chain uses TRBV10-3 and TRBJ2-2, with 7 positions matching TRBD1. This CDR3 is built from 14 residues. Germline CDR1 reads ENHRY; CDR2 reads SYGVKD. V lost 6 bases to trimming and J lost 3 bases; unmatched junction nucleotides: 4. The CDR3 loop reads CAIRRQGDTGELFF. The CDR3, as DNA: TGTGCCATCAGACGACAGGGCGACACCGGGGAGCTGTTTTTT.

This chain uses TRBV6-6 with TRBJ1-5, with D uncertain. This CDR3 spans 11 amino acids. Trimming shortened V by 5 bases and J by 11 bases, and 10 bases separated the two germline ends. Germline V CDR1 and CDR2: MNHNY, SVGAGI (reference sequence). CDR3: CASSRDSAQHF. The CDR3 bases are TGTGCCAGCAGTCGTGACTCGGCCCAGCATTTT.

Worth noting for this clone: Other DNA sequences in the sample encode the same CDR3. The V gene is TRBV6-1, the J gene TRBJ1-3; D remains unclear. Trimming removed 2 bases at V and 4 bases at J, with 6 bases between. This CDR3 is built from 13 residues. Looked up from germline, CDR1 is MNHNS and CDR2 is SASEGT. The CDR3: CASSEISGNTIYF. The CDR3, as DNA: TGTGCCAGCAGTGAAATCTCCGGAAACACCATATATTTT.

This clone was detected once. The rearrangement links TRBV11-3 to TRBJ2-2; D remains ambiguous. The germline V and J ends were trimmed by 4 bases and 4 bases, with 4 bases remaining between them. The CDR3 runs to 12 residues. Germline CDR1 and CDR2: SGHNT and YENEEA. DNA of the CDR3: TGTGCCAGCAGCTCGGTCACCGGGGAGCTGTTTTTT. It yields the protein CASSSVTGELFF.

This clone was picked up a small number of times. CDR3 protein: CASSYREDTGELFF. The CDR3 DNA is TGTGCCAGCAGTTACAGGGAGGACACCGGGGAGCTGTTTTTT. This rearrangement joins TRBV6-6 to TRBJ2-2; possibly TRBD2 for D (6 bases). Germline CDR1 reads MNHNY; CDR2 reads SVGAGI (reference sequence). CDR3 length: 14 residues. Deletions cut 2 bases from V and 3 bases from J, with 7 bases between.

The chain employs TRBV30 and TRBJ1-2; D is unclear. The CDR3 has 11 residues. Germline V lookup: CDR1 GTSNPN, CDR2 SVGIG (reference sequence). Trimming stripped 1 base from V and 10 bases from J, with 10 bases between. CDR3 in amino acids: CAWSAPGSYTF. The DNA of the CDR3 is TGTGCCTGGAGTGCCCCAGGCTCCTACACCTTC.